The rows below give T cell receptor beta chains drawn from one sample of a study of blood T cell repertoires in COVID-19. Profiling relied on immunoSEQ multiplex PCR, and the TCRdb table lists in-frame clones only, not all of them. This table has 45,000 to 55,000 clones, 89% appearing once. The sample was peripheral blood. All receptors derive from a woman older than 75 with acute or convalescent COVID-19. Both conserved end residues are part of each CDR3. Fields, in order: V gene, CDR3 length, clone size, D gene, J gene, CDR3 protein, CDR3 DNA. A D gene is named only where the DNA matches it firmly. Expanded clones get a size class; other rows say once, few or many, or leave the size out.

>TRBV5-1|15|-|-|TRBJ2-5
CASSLGQASWETQYF
TGCGCCAGCAGCTTGGGGCAGGCGAGTTGGGAGACCCAGTACTTC
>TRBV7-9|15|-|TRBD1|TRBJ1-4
CASSLPRGLGEKLFF
TGTGCCAGCAGCTTGCCGAGGGGGCTGGGTGAAAAACTGTTTTTT
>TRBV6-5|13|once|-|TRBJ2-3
CASRETGTDTQYF
TGTGCCAGCAGGGAGACGGGCACAGATACGCAGTATTTT
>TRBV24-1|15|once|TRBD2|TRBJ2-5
CATSEASGAQETQYF
TGTGCCACCAGTGAGGCTAGCGGGGCCCAAGAGACCCAGTACTTC
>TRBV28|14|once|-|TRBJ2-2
CASCRDTLTGELFF
TGTGCCAGCTGTAGGGACACCCTCACCGGGGAGCTGTTTTTT
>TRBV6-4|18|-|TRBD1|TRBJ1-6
CANGPLWTGPCSNSPLHF
TGTGCCAACGGACCCTTGTGGACAGGTCCTTGCTCTAATTCACCCCTCCACTTT
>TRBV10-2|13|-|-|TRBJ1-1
CASSVTGNTEAFF
TGCGCCAGCAGTGTGACGGGGAACACTGAAGCTTTCTTT
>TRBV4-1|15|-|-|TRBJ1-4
CASSQGWDFNEKLFF
TGCGCCAGCAGCCAAGGATGGGACTTTAATGAAAAACTGTTTTTT
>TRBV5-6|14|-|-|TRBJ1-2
CASSSSGLRYGYTF
TGTGCCAGCAGCTCCTCAGGCCTCAGGTATGGCTACACCTTC
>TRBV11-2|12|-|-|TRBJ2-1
CASSLSLGEQFF
TGTGCCAGCAGCTTATCGCTCGGTGAGCAGTTCTTC
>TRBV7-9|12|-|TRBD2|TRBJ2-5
CASSLTSETQYF
TGTGCCAGCAGCTTGACTAGCGAGACCCAGTACTTC
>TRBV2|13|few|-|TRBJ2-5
CASSTGARTTQYF
TGTGCCAGCAGCACAGGAGCCCGGACGACCCAGTACTTC
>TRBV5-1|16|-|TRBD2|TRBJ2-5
CASSFSSGGLEETQYF
TGCGCCAGCAGCTTCTCTAGCGGGGGGCTGGAAGAGACCCAGTACTTC
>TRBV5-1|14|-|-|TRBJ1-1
CASSFRGGVTEAFF
TGCGCCAGCAGCTTTCGGGGGGGTGTCACTGAAGCTTTCTTT
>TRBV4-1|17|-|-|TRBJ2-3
CASSLNRWGEKTDTQYF
TGCGCCAGCAGCCTGAATCGGTGGGGGGAGAAGACAGATACGCAGTATTTT
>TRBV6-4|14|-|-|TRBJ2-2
CATCLEIHTGELFF
TGTGCCACCTGCTTAGAAATCCACACCGGGGAGCTGTTTTTT
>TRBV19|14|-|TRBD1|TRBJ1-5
CASSRTGGNQPQHF
TGTGCCAGTAGTAGGACAGGAGGCAATCAGCCCCAGCATTTT
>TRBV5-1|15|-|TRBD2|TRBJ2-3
CASREGLAGTDTQYF
TGCGCCAGCAGGGAGGGACTAGCGGGCACAGATACGCAGTATTTT
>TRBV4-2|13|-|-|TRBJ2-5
CASSQESEETQYF
TGTGCCAGCAGCCAAGAGTCGGAAGAGACCCAGTACTTC
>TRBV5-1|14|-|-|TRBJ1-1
CASSPTGLSTEAFF
TGCGCCAGCAGCCCAACAGGGTTGAGCACTGAAGCTTTCTTT
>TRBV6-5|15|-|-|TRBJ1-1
CASSPTWQLNTEAFF
TGTGCCAGCAGTCCGACATGGCAGTTGAACACTGAAGCTTTCTTT
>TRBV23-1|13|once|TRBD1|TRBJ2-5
CASTRTGKETQYF
TGCGCCAGCACCCGGACAGGGAAAGAGACCCAGTACTTC
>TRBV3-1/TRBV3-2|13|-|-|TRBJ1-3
CASSLQEGNTIYF
TGTGCCAGCAGCCTGCAAGAGGGAAACACCATATATTTT
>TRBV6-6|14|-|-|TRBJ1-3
CASRTESSGNTIYF
TGTGCCAGCAGGACAGAGAGCTCTGGAAACACCATATATTTT
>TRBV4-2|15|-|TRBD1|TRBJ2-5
CASSQRGQAQETQYF
TGTGCCAGCAGCCAGAGGGGGCAGGCCCAAGAGACCCAGTACTTC
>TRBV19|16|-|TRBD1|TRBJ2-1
CASSGGTGTNYNEQFF
TGTGCCAGTAGTGGCGGGACAGGGACAAACTACAATGAGCAGTTCTTC
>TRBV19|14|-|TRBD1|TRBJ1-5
CASSITGGAGPQHF
TGTGCCAGTAGTATCACAGGGGGCGCAGGACCCCAGCATTTT
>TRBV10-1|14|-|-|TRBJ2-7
CASSESGPTGEQYF
TGCGCCAGCAGTGAGTCGGGGCCCACGGGCGAGCAGTACTTC
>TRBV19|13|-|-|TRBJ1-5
CASRPVPGQPQHF
TGTGCCAGTAGACCCGTCCCCGGTCAGCCCCAGCATTTT
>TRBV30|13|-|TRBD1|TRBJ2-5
CAWSPYRGEAQYF
TGTGCCTGGAGTCCATACAGGGGGGAGGCCCAGTACTTC
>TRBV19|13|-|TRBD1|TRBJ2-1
CASSTTGVSEQFF
TGTGCCAGTAGTACGACAGGGGTCAGTGAGCAGTTCTTC
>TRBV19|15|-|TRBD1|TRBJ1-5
CASNPTGEGNQPQHF
TGTGCCAGTAACCCTACAGGGGAGGGCAATCAGCCCCAGCATTTT
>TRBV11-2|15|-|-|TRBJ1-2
CASSAAREGVYGYTF
TGTGCCAGCAGCGCCGCTCGGGAGGGCGTTTATGGCTACACCTTC
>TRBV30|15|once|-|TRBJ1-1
CAWSYGGGLNTEAFF
TGTGCCTGGAGCTACGGGGGGGGCTTAAACACTGAAGCTTTCTTT
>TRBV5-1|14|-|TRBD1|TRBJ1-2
CASSSGTGPYGYTF
TGCGCCAGCAGCTCCGGGACAGGACCCTATGGCTACACCTTC
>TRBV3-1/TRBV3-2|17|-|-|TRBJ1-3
CASSQDGLPGGGNTIYF
TGTGCCAGCAGCCAAGATGGGCTGCCTGGAGGTGGAAACACCATATATTTT
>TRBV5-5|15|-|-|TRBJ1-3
CASSLGSGSGNTIYF
TGTGCCAGCAGCTTGGGGTCGGGCTCTGGAAACACCATATATTTT
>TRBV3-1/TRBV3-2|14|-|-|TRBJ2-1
CASSQGGGGAGGFF
TGTGCCAGCAGCCAAGGGGGCGGGGGCGCCGGGGGGTTCTTC
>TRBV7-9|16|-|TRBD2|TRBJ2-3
CASSLGTSGSTDTQYF
TGTGCCAGCAGCTTAGGGACTAGCGGATCCACAGATACGCAGTATTTT
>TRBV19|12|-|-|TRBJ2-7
CASSLQGYEQYF
TGTGCCAGTAGTTTACAGGGCTACGAGCAGTACTTC
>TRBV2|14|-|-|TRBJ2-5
CASSEALVGETQYF
TGTGCCAGCAGTGAAGCGCTTGTCGGGGAGACCCAGTACTTC
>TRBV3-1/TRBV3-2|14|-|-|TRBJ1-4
CASSPGVEMKKLFF
TGTGCCAGCAGCCCGGGAGTCGAAATGAAAAAACTGTTTTTT
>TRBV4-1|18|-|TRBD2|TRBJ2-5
CASSLGLAGAPSQETQYF
TGCGCCAGCAGCCTCGGACTAGCGGGGGCCCCATCCCAAGAGACCCAGTACTTC
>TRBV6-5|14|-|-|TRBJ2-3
CASSRTASADTQYF
TGTGCCAGCTCTCGGACAGCGAGCGCAGATACGCAGTATTTT
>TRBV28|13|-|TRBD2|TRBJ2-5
CASSPAGKETQYF
TGTGCCAGCAGTCCAGCGGGGAAAGAGACCCAGTACTTC
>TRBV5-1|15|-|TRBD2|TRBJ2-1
CASSLTSGEAREQFF
TGCGCCAGCAGTCTGACTAGCGGGGAGGCTCGTGAGCAGTTCTTC
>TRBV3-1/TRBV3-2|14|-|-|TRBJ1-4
CASRPRGYNEKLFF
TGTGCCAGCAGACCCCGGGGGTATAATGAAAAACTGTTTTTT
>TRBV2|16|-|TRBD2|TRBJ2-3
CASSALGGGGTDTQYF
TGTGCCAGCAGTGCGCTGGGCGGGGGGGGCACAGATACGCAGTATTTT
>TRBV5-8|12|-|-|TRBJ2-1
CASSVAFYEQFF
TGTGCCAGCAGCGTAGCTTTCTATGAGCAGTTCTTC
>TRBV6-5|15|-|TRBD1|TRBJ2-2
CASRADRAETGELFF
TGTGCCAGCAGGGCCGACAGGGCGGAGACCGGGGAGCTGTTTTTT
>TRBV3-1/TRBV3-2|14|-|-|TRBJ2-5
CASSQVRNQETQYF
TGTGCCAGCAGCCAAGTGCGCAACCAAGAGACCCAGTACTTC
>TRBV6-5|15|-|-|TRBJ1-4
CASSYMWASNEKLFF
TGTGCCAGCAGTTACATGTGGGCAAGTAATGAAAAACTGTTTTTT
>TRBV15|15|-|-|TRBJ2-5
CATTTGGWYQETQYF
TGTGCCACCACCACTGGCGGGTGGTACCAAGAGACCCAGTACTTC
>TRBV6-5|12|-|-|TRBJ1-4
CASNAGDEKLFF
TGTGCCAGCAACGCGGGTGATGAAAAACTGTTTTTT
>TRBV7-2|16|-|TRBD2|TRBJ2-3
CASSQRGGANTDTQYF
TGTGCCAGCAGCCAACGCGGGGGGGCGAACACAGATACGCAGTATTTT